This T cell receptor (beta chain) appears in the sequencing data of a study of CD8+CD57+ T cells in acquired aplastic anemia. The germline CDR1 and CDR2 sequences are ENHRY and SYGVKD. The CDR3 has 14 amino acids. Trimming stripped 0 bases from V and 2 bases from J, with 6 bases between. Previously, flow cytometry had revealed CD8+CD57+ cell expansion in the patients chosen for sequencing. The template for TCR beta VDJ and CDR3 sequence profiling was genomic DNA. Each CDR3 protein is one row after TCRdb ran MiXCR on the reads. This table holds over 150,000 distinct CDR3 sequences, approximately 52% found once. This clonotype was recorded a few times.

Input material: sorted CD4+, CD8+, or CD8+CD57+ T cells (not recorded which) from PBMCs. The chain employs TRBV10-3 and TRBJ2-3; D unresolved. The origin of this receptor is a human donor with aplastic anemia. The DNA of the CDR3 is TGTGCCATCAGTGAGTCCCCCTACACAGATACGCAGTATTTT. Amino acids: CAISESPYTDTQYF.